This T cell receptor (beta chain) derives from a study of OX40 agonist ivuxolimab in advanced cancers. As for the study in general: Those enrolled were less than 85% male, with a mean age of around 57 years and ages from roughly 20 to 85. Treatment received earlier with anti-PD-1, anti-PD-L1 or anti-CTLA-4 agents was allowed, and over 35% had some. Findings and caveats of the study: Expanded clones belonging to CD8+ T cells outnumbered, on average, those of CD4+.

Points on this clone: The antigen remains undetermined.

Clones were read by immunoSEQ multiplex PCR, and TCRdb kept only the in-frame ones, dropping some. Here the sample spans 50,000 to 65,000 clones, over 75% being singletons. Blood sampling took place at baseline, cycle 4 day 1, and cycle 7 day 1. The CDR3 is made up of 14 amino acids. Per germline, CDR1 SNHLY and CDR2 FYNNEI. V was clipped by 1 base and J by 6 bases, with 9 bases between them. The TCR sequence derives from an adult with an advanced solid tumor such as melanoma, head and neck, liver or kidney cancer. The V and J genes are TRBV2 and TRBJ2-2; no firm D call. This specimen consisted of CD4+ or CD8+ T cells sorted from blood, obtained in a trial of the OX40 agonist ivuxolimab. The CDR3 protein is CASSEVELSGELFF. The CDR3 DNA reads TGTGCCAGCAGTGAAGTCGAGTTATCCGGGGAGCTGTTTTTT.